This is a list of T cell receptor beta chains from one sample in a study of shared clonotypes between healthy human individuals. Libraries were prepared by immunoSEQ multiplex PCR; TCRdb keeps only in-frame clonotypes and omits some of them. The data show approximately 1.9 million clones, over 85% seen once. Sequencing was carried out using naive CD8+ T cells from PBMCs. These receptors were collected from a man younger than 35 in good health. Some clones in this sample may be carry-over from other donors' samples. The CDR3 runs from the conserved cysteine through the conserved F or W. Each record gives: clone size, D gene, V gene, J gene, CDR3 protein, CDR3 DNA. The D gene is left open where the match is weak. A row's size may be missing; if present it is once, few, many or a size class.

clone_size: -; d_call: -; v_call: TRBV30; j_call: TRBJ2-6; cdr3_aa: CAWSPFGNSGANVLTF; cdr3_nt: TGTGCCTGGAGTCCGTTTGGGAACTCTGGGGCCAACGTCCTGACTTTC
clone_size: -; d_call: TRBD2; v_call: TRBV7-6; j_call: TRBJ2-1; cdr3_aa: CASSLGAGAYNEQFF; cdr3_nt: TGTGCCAGCAGCTTAGGAGCGGGGGCTTACAATGAGCAGTTCTTC
clone_size: -; d_call: -; v_call: TRBV4-3; j_call: TRBJ1-1; cdr3_aa: CASSQDPQGRTEAFF; cdr3_nt: TGCGCCAGCAGCCAAGATCCCCAGGGCCGAACTGAAGCTTTCTTT
clone_size: -; d_call: TRBD2; v_call: TRBV28; j_call: TRBJ2-7; cdr3_aa: CAAGLAKDEQYF; cdr3_nt: TGTGCCGCGGGACTAGCGAAGGACGAGCAGTACTTC
clone_size: -; d_call: TRBD1; v_call: TRBV7-2; j_call: TRBJ2-7; cdr3_aa: CASSLAGQGTYEQYF; cdr3_nt: TGTGCCAGCAGCTTAGCGGGACAGGGGACCTACGAGCAGTACTTC
clone_size: -; d_call: -; v_call: TRBV7-8; j_call: TRBJ2-7; cdr3_aa: CASSQKPYEQYF; cdr3_nt: TGTGCCAGCAGCCAGAAACCTTACGAGCAGTACTTC
clone_size: few; d_call: -; v_call: TRBV27; j_call: TRBJ2-7; cdr3_aa: CASSPTGAAYEQYF; cdr3_nt: TGTGCCAGCAGTCCAACGGGAGCGGCCTACGAGCAGTACTTC
clone_size: few; d_call: -; v_call: TRBV4-1; j_call: TRBJ1-1; cdr3_aa: CASRRIRDGEAFF; cdr3_nt: TGCGCCAGCAGGCGAATTCGGGACGGTGAAGCTTTCTTT
clone_size: -; d_call: -; v_call: TRBV6-6; j_call: TRBJ2-1; cdr3_aa: CASSPRAGPGDEQFF; cdr3_nt: TGTGCCAGCAGTCCCCGGGCAGGGCCGGGGGATGAGCAGTTCTTC
clone_size: -; d_call: TRBD2; v_call: TRBV10-3; j_call: TRBJ2-7; cdr3_aa: CAISDPRLARPYEQYF; cdr3_nt: TGTGCCATCAGTGACCCGAGACTAGCGAGACCCTACGAGCAGTACTTC
clone_size: -; d_call: -; v_call: TRBV5-8; j_call: TRBJ2-6; cdr3_aa: CASSGRGNVLTF; cdr3_nt: TGTGCCAGCAGCGGCCGGGGCAACGTCCTGACTTTC
clone_size: -; d_call: TRBD2; v_call: TRBV18; j_call: TRBJ2-7; cdr3_aa: CASSPERTRTYEQYF; cdr3_nt: TGTGCCAGCTCACCAGAAAGGACTAGGACCTACGAGCAGTACTTC
clone_size: few; d_call: -; v_call: TRBV25-1; j_call: TRBJ2-7; cdr3_aa: CASSGGYEQYF; cdr3_nt: TGTGCCAGCAGTGGGGGTTACGAGCAGTACTTC
clone_size: -; d_call: TRBD1; v_call: TRBV5-4; j_call: TRBJ2-7; cdr3_aa: CASSLETGGGEQYF; cdr3_nt: TGTGCCAGCAGCTTGGAAACAGGGGGCGGCGAGCAGTACTTC
clone_size: -; d_call: -; v_call: TRBV18; j_call: TRBJ2-4; cdr3_aa: CASSPRDKTIQYF; cdr3_nt: TGTGCCAGCTCACCGCGGGACAAAACCATTCAGTACTTC
clone_size: -; d_call: TRBD1; v_call: TRBV29-1; j_call: TRBJ2-5; cdr3_aa: CSVEGNRGRREGQYF; cdr3_nt: TGCAGCGTTGAGGGGAACAGGGGCCGCAGGGAAGGCCAGTACTTC
clone_size: -; d_call: -; v_call: TRBV18; j_call: TRBJ2-5; cdr3_aa: CASSPPEDNQETQYF; cdr3_nt: TGTGCCAGCTCACCACCGGAAGACAACCAAGAGACCCAGTACTTC
clone_size: -; d_call: -; v_call: TRBV28; j_call: TRBJ2-3; cdr3_aa: CASSSLGKDTQYF; cdr3_nt: TGTGCCAGCAGTTCCCTAGGGAAGGATACGCAGTATTTT
clone_size: -; d_call: -; v_call: TRBV19; j_call: TRBJ2-1; cdr3_aa: CASSSRNTGTAFFNEQFF; cdr3_nt: TGTGCCAGTAGTAGTAGAAATACCGGGACGGCGTTTTTCAATGAGCAGTTCTTC
clone_size: -; d_call: TRBD1; v_call: TRBV9; j_call: TRBJ2-1; cdr3_aa: CASSAPTGEDVDEQFF; cdr3_nt: TGTGCCAGCAGCGCCCCAACAGGGGAAGACGTAGATGAGCAGTTCTTC
clone_size: -; d_call: -; v_call: TRBV4-1; j_call: TRBJ2-7; cdr3_aa: CASRPQGTYEQYF; cdr3_nt: TGCGCCAGCCGACCTCAGGGAACCTACGAGCAGTACTTC
clone_size: -; d_call: TRBD1; v_call: TRBV28; j_call: TRBJ2-7; cdr3_aa: CASSAPGQGAVEQYF; cdr3_nt: TGTGCCAGCAGTGCCCCGGGACAGGGGGCTGTCGAGCAGTACTTC